The clone carrying this T cell receptor (beta chain) was picked up a small number of times. Its antigen is undetermined. The TCR alpha and TCR beta cDNA libraries, bearing sample barcodes and UMIs, were generated by 5'RACE using constant-segment primers. TCRdb re-derived calls from the 5' RACE reads in MiXCR, one entry per CDR3 protein. Of around 220,000 distinct CDR3 sequences listed, roughly 17% are singletons. These data come from a study of T-cell memory formation after mild COVID-19. General observations from the study: Proof of SARS-CoV-2 specificity was absent for the second-wave clones that crested on day 37.

CDR3 size: 11 residues. V lost 5 bases and J 2 bases, leaving 6 bases between the germline ends. Germline V gene lookup returns CDR1 GTSNPN and CDR2 SVGIG (reference sequence). The TCR originated in a man between 18 and 35 years old who had mild COVID-19 (a few samples of this study predate the infection). Cell type and time point are not known. The chain uses TRBV30 and TRBJ2-5; no definite D call. The source material was PBMCs or a T cell subset sorted from them (not recorded which). This CDR3 is CAWGQQETQYF. The CDR3, as DNA: TGTGCCTGGGGGCAGCAAGAGACCCAGTACTTC.